This T cell receptor beta chain emerged from a study of blood T cell repertoires in COVID-19. Study information: Donors in the United States, Italy and Spain gave samples during acute or convalescent COVID-19. PBMCs, B-cell-depleted T cells, or T cells were the source of the cDNA or gDNA that made up the material.

Sequenced by immunoSEQ multiplex PCR; TCRdb stores in-frame clones only, minus some. The top ten hold about 3.5% of the sample, which has 150,000 to 200,000 clones, about 89% seen once. The V gene's germline CDR1 is MNHEY and CDR2 SMNVEV (reference sequence). The CDR3 spans 16 residues. V was pared by 0 bases and J by 6 bases, with 5 bases of the junction left unmatched. Sequenced sample: peripheral blood. This rearrangement joins TRBV27 to TRBJ2-3; 11 nucleotides align to TRBD2. The sequence derives from a man in his 70s with acute or convalescent COVID-19. The CDR3 sequence is CASSLSYLAGGDTQYF. Written as DNA, the CDR3 is TGTGCCAGCAGTTTATCGTACCTAGCGGGGGGCGATACGCAGTATTTT.